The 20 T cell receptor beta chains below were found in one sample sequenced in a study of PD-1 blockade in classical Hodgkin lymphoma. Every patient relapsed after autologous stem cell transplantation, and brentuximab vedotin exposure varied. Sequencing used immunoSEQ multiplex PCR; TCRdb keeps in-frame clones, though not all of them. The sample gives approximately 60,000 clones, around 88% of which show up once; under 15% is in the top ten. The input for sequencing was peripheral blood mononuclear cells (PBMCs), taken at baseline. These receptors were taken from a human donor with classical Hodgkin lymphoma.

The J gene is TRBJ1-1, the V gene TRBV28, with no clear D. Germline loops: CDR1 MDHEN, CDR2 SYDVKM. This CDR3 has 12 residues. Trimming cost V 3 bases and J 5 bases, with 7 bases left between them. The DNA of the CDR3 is TGTGCCAGCAGTTTTGCGGAGACTGAAGCTTTCTTT. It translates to CASSFAETEAFF.

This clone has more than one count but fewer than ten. The CDR3 DNA follows: TGCGCCCAGCAGCCTGACAGGGGTTCTAATTCACCCCTCCACTTT. Its protein is CAQQPDRGSNSPLHF. The chain carries TRBV10-1 and TRBJ1-6; 8 bases map to TRBD1. Germline V gene data show CDR1 as WNHNN and CDR2 as SYGVQD (reference sequence). V was clipped by 11 bases and J by 6 bases; unmatched bases: 12. This CDR3 has 15 amino acids.

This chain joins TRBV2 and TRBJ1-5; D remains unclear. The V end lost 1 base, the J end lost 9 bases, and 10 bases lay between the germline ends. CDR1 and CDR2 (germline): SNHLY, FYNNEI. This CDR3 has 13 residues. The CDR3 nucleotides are TGTGCCAGCAGTGAAGATTCCCTTTGGCCCCAGCATTTT. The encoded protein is CASSEDSLWPQHF.

The CDR3 is CASSRTPGAGELFF. CDR3 sequence (DNA): TGCGCCAGCAGTCGAACCCCAGGGGCCGGGGAGCTGTTTTTT. The rearrangement uses TRBV23-1 and TRBJ2-2, with a possible D match to TRBD1 (6 bases). TRBV23-1 is annotated as an ORF whose role is uncertain. This CDR3 region has 14 residues. V lost 4 bases, J lost 6 bases, and 12 bases lay in between.

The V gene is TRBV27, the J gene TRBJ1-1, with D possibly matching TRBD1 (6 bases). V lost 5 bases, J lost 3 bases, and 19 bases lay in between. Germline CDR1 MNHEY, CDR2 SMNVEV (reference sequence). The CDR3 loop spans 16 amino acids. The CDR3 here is CASSRHRRDKDTEAFF. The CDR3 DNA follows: TGTGCCAGCAGTCGACACCGCCGGGACAAAGACACTGAAGCTTTCTTT.

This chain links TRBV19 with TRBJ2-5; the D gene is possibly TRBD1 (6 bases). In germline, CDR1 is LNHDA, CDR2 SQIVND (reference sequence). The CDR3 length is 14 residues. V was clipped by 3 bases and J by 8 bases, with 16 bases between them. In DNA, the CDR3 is TGTGCCAGTAGTATGCTGGGGGCTTGGTTTACCCAGTACTTC. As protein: CASSMLGAWFTQYF. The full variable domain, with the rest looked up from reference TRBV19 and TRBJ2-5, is DGGITQSPKYLFRKEGQNVTLSCEQNLNHDAMYWYRQDPGQGLRLIYYSQIVNDFQKGDIAEGYSVSREKKESFPLTVTSAQKNPTAFYLCASSMLGAWFTQYFGPGTRLLVL.

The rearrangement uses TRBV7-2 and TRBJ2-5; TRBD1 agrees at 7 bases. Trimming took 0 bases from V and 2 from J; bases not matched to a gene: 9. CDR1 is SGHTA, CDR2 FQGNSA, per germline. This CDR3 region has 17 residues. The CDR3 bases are TGTGCCAGCAGCTTAGCGCTAGGGGGCCCCCCGCAAGAGACCCAGTACTTC. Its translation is CASSLALGGPPQETQYF. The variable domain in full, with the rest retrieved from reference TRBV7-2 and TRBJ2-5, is GAGVSQSPSNKVTEKGKDVELRCDPISGHTALYWYRQSLGQGLEFLIYFQGNSAPDKSGLPSDRFSAERTGGSVSTLTIQRTQQEDSAVYLCASSLALGGPPQETQYFGPGTRLLVL.

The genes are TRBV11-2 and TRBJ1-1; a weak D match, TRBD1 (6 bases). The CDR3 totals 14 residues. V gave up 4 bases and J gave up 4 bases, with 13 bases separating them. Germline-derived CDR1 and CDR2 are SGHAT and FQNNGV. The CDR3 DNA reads TGTGCCAGCAGCTCAGGCCAGGGGTCCACTGAAGCTTTCTTT. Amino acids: CASSSGQGSTEAFF.

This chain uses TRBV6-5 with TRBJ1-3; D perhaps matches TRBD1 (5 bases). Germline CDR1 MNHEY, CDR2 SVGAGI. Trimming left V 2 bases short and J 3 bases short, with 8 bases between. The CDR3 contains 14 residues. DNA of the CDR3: TGTGCCAGCAGTTACCGGGACGGTGGAAACACCATATATTTT. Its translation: CASSYRDGGNTIYF.

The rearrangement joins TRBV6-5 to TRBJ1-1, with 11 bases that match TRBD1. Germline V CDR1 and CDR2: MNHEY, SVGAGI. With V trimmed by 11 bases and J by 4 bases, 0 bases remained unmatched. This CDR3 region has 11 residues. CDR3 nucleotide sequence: TGTGCCGGGACAGGGGGCACTGAAGCTTTCTTT. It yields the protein CAGTGGTEAFF.

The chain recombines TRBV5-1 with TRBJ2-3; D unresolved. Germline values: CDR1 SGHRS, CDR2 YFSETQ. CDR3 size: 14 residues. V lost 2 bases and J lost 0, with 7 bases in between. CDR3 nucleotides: TGCGCCAGCAGCTTTGACCTCAGCACAGATACGCAGTATTTT. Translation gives CASSFDLSTDTQYF. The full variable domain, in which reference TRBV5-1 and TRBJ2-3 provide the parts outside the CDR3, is KAGVTQTPRYLIKTRGQQVTLSCSPISGHRSVSWYQQTPGQGLQFLFEYFSETQRNKGNFPGRFSGRQFSNSRSEMNVSTLELGDSALYLCASSFDLSTDTQYFGPGTRLTVL.

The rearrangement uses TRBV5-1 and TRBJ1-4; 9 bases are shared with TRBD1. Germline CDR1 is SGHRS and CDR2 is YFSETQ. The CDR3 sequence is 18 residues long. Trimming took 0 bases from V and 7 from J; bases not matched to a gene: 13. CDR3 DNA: TGCGCCAGCAGCTTGGCGTTTGGAAAGGACAGGGGAAGTGAAAAACTGTTTTTT. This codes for CASSLAFGKDRGSEKLFF.

The CDR3 sequence: CASSLWTGGGSPLHF. The CDR3 DNA reads as TGTGCCAGCAGCTTGTGGACAGGGGGCGGATCACCCCTCCACTTT. The chain joins TRBV5-5 to TRBJ1-6, with 11 nucleotides matching TRBD1. The CDR3 sequence is 15 residues long. The germline gives CDR1 SGHKS, CDR2 YYEKEE (reference sequence). V dropped 1 base and J dropped 10; count of bases not matched to a gene: 4. Variable domain in full (rest from reference TRBV5-5 and TRBJ1-6): DAGVTQSPTHLIKTRGQQVTLRCSPISGHKSVSWYQQVLGQGPQFIFQYYEKEERGRGNFPDRFSARQFPNYSSELNVNALLLGDSALYLCASSLWTGGGSPLHFGNGTRLTVT.

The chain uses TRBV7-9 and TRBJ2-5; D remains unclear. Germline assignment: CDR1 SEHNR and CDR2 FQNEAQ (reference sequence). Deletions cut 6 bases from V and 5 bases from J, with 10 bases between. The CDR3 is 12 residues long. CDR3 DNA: TGTGCCAGCAGTTCCCTTTCGGAGACCCAGTACTTC. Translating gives CASSSLSETQYF.

CDR3 DNA: TGTGCCAGCAGTTTACAAATAGCGGGAGCCTACAATGAGCAGTTCTTC. This codes for CASSLQIAGAYNEQFF. J is TRBJ2-1 and V is TRBV28, with TRBD2 matching 9 bases. Germline V gene sequence: CDR1 MDHEN, CDR2 SYDVKM. The CDR3 runs 16 residues. V shed 2 bases and J 2 bases; nucleotides not matched to a gene: 4.

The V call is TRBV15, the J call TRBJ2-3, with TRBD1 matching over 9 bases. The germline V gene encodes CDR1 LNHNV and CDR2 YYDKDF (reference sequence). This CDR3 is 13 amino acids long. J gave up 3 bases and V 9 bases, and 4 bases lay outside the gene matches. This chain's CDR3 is CATGQGRTDTQYF. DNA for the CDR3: TGTGCCACAGGACAGGGGAGAACAGATACGCAGTATTTT. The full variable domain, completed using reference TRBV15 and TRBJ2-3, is DAMVIQNPRYQVTQFGKPVTLSCSQTLNHNVMYWYQQKSSQAPKLLFHYYDKDFNNEADTPDNFQSRRPNTSFCFLDIRSPGLGDTAMYLCATGQGRTDTQYFGPGTRLTVL.

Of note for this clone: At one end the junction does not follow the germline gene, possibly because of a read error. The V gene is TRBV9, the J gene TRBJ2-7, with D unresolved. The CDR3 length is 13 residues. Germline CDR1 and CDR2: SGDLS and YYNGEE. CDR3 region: CASSVVVLGEQYF. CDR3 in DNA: TGTGCCAGCAGTGTAGTTGTATTAGGCGAGCAGTACTTC.

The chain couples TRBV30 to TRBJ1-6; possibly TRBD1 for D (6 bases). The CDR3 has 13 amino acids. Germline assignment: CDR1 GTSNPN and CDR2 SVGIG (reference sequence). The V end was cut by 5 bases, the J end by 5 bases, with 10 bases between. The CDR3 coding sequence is TGTGCCTGGCAGGGGTGGGATAATTCACCCCTCCACTTT. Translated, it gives CAWQGWDNSPLHF.

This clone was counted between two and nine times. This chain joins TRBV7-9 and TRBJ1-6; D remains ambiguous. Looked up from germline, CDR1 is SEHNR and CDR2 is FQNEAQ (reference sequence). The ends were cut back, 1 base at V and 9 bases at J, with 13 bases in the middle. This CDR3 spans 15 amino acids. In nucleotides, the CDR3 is TGTGCCAGCAGCTTAGTCGCAGTAGGAAGTTCACCCCTCCACTTT. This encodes CASSLVAVGSSPLHF.

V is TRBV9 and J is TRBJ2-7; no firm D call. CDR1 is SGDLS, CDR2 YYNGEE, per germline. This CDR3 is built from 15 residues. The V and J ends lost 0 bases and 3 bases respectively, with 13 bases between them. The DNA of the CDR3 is TGTGCCAGCAGCGTAGGAACGTCGAAATTCTACGAGCAGTACTTC. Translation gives CASSVGTSKFYEQYF.